These T cell receptor beta chains were read from a single sample in a study of blood T cell repertoires in COVID-19. The table came from immunoSEQ multiplex PCR; TCRdb's copy has only in-frame clones and leaves some out. Of fewer than 150,000 clones listed, about 83% are singletons. The sample was peripheral blood. The receptors come from a woman in her thirties or forties with acute or convalescent COVID-19. Each CDR3 is given with its conserved first and last residue. D genes are given only for firm matches. The size field is filled for only some rows; it gives once, few, many or a size class.

>.|.|TRBJ2-4|TRBV27
TGTGCCAGCATGGAGTTGGCCAAAAACATTCAGTACTTC
CASMELAKNIQYF
>once|.|TRBJ1-4|TRBV11-2
TGTGCCAGCAGCCTGGACAGAAATGAAAAACTGTTTTTT
CASSLDRNEKLFF
>.|.|TRBJ2-2|TRBV9
TGTGCCAGCAGCGTAGTGCAGGGGGGACCCGGGGAGCTGTTTTTT
CASSVVQGGPGELFF
>.|TRBD2|TRBJ2-3|TRBV5-1
TGCGCCAGCAGCTTTCTAGCGGGGGGGTCAGATACGCAGTATTTT
CASSFLAGGSDTQYF
>.|TRBD2|TRBJ2-7|TRBV5-5
TGTGCCAGCAACGGCGGGAGAACCCCCTACGAGCAGTACTTC
CASNGGRTPYEQYF
>once|.|TRBJ1-3|TRBV10-3
TGTGCCATCAAAGCGGTTAGCAGCTCTGGAAACACCATATATTTT
CAIKAVSSSGNTIYF
>.|TRBD2|TRBJ2-1|TRBV11-2
TGTGCCAGCAGGTTCTACTGGAGCGAGCGGGAGCGTGAGCAGTTCTTC
CASRFYWSEREREQFF
>.|.|TRBJ2-1|TRBV12-3/TRBV12-4
TGTGCCAGCAGTTTATGGCGGCCAAATGAGCAGTTCTTC
CASSLWRPNEQFF
>.|TRBD1|TRBJ1-2|TRBV18
TGTGCCAGCTCAGTCAGACAGGGAGAAGGGTCGCATGGCTACACCTTC
CASSVRQGEGSHGYTF
>.|TRBD2|TRBJ2-1|TRBV13
TGTGCCAGCAGCTCGCAGCGGGAGGGCCTCAATGAGCAGTTCTTC
CASSSQREGLNEQFF
>.|TRBD1|TRBJ1-4|TRBV5-1
TGCGCCAGCAGCTTCACAGGGGCTGACCTTAATGAAAAACTGTTTTTT
CASSFTGADLNEKLFF
>.|.|TRBJ2-1|TRBV19
TGTGCCAGTAGTATATGGCGGAACTCCTACAATGAGCAGTTCTTC
CASSIWRNSYNEQFF
>.|TRBD1|TRBJ1-1|TRBV9
TGTGCCAGCAGCCCAGCAGGGACAGGGGTCACTGAAGCTTTCTTT
CASSPAGTGVTEAFF
>.|.|TRBJ1-2|TRBV3-1/TRBV3-2
TGTGCCAGCAGCCAAGGACCAGGCAACTATGGCTACACCTTC
CASSQGPGNYGYTF
>.|.|TRBJ2-1|TRBV7-3
TGTGCCAGCAGCTTCGGGCTAGCCACCTACAATGAGCAGTTCTTC
CASSFGLATYNEQFF
>.|TRBD2|TRBJ2-1|TRBV28
TGTGCCAGCAGGACTAGCGGGAGATACAATGAGCAGTTCTTC
CASRTSGRYNEQFF
>.|TRBD1|TRBJ1-1|TRBV5-1
TGCGCCAGCAGCTTGTTGCGGACAGGGGGCGCCGGCACTGAAGCTTTCTTT
CASSLLRTGGAGTEAFF
>.|TRBD1|TRBJ1-6|TRBV27
TGTGCCAGCAGGTACGGGACAGTGCCGAATTCACCCCTCCACTTT
CASRYGTVPNSPLHF
>once|TRBD1|TRBJ1-2|TRBV27
TGTGCCAGCCTAAAACAGGGGAGTGGCTACACCTTC
CASLKQGSGYTF
>.|.|TRBJ2-2|TRBV13
TGTGCCAGCAGCTGGCGCGGGGACAGCACCGGGGAGCTGTTTTTT
CASSWRGDSTGELFF
>.|.|TRBJ2-2|TRBV5-1
TGCGCCAGCAGCTTTCCAGACACCGGGGAGCTGTTTTTT
CASSFPDTGELFF
>.|TRBD1|TRBJ2-2|TRBV9
TGTGCCAGCAGCAGGGGACAGGGGCCCACCGGGGAGCTGTTTTTT
CASSRGQGPTGELFF
>once|.|TRBJ1-2|TRBV11-2
TGTGCCAGCAGCTGGGGCGGGGATGGCTACACCTTC
CASSWGGDGYTF
>.|.|TRBJ1-5|TRBV19
TGTGCCAGTACCGCGGGGTCTGGGCATCAGCTCCAGCATTTT
CASTAGSGHQLQHF
>once|.|TRBJ2-7|TRBV4-3
TGCGCCAGCAGCCAAGTGGCTAGCCCCTACGAGCAGTACTTC
CASSQVASPYEQYF
>few|.|TRBJ2-7|TRBV7-3
TGTGCCAGCAGCTTAACGGCAGGGTTAATCTACGAGCAGTACTTC
CASSLTAGLIYEQYF
>.|TRBD1|TRBJ1-2|TRBV7-2
TGTGCCAGCAGCTTAGAGGGATCGACAGGGTTTGGCTACACCTTC
CASSLEGSTGFGYTF
>.|.|TRBJ2-3|TRBV7-3
TGTGCCAGCACCCCCGCGCGAATCATTCCAGATACGCAGTATTTT
CASTPARIIPDTQYF
>.|.|TRBJ2-5|TRBV29-1
TGCAGCGTTGAATCGGGGGATTGGTACCAAGAGACCCAGTACTTC
CSVESGDWYQETQYF
>.|.|TRBJ2-3|TRBV18
TGTGCCAGCTCACCGGGCAGTGGGGATACGCAGTATTTT
CASSPGSGDTQYF
>once|.|TRBJ1-1|TRBV6-5
TGTGCCAGCAGCCCAGGGTTCCCAATGAACACTGAAGCTTTCTTT
CASSPGFPMNTEAFF
>.|.|TRBJ1-5|TRBV28
TGTGCCAGCAGTTTCACCGGACAGAGCAATCAGCCCCAGCATTTT
CASSFTGQSNQPQHF
>.|TRBD1|TRBJ1-2|TRBV4-3
TGCGCCAGCAGCCCCGGAGGAGTAGGGGGCGTCTATGGCTACACCTTC
CASSPGGVGGVYGYTF
>.|.|TRBJ1-2|TRBV6-5
TGTGCCAGCAGTCCCATTAAGGGGGGGTTGTATGGCTACACCTTC
CASSPIKGGLYGYTF
>.|.|TRBJ2-5|TRBV5-5
TGTGCCAGCAGCTGGGCAGCGGAAGAGACCCAGTACTTC
CASSWAAEETQYF
>once|TRBD1|TRBJ1-1|TRBV3-1/TRBV3-2
TGTGCCAGCAGGGGGACAGGTATGAACACTGAAGCTTTCTTT
CASRGTGMNTEAFF
>.|TRBD1|TRBJ2-7|TRBV5-5
TGTGCCAGCAGCTTGGCCGGGACAGGGGGCTACGAGCAGTACTTC
CASSLAGTGGYEQYF
>.|TRBD1|TRBJ1-4|TRBV5-1
TGCGCCAGCGGGACAGGCCCTAATGAAAAACTGTTTTTT
CASGTGPNEKLFF
>.|.|TRBJ1-2|TRBV6-5
TGTGCCAGCAGTTACTCGACGGGGGATCTGAACTATGGCTACACCTTC
CASSYSTGDLNYGYTF
>once|.|TRBJ1-4|TRBV19
TGTGCCGTAGGGTCGCGGGGCCCAACTAATGAAAAACTGTTTTTT
CAVGSRGPTNEKLFF
>.|TRBD2|TRBJ2-2|TRBV5-1
TGCGCCAGCAGCTTGGCCGGGACTAGAAGCACCGGGGAGCTGTTTTTT
CASSLAGTRSTGELFF
>once|TRBD1|TRBJ1-6|TRBV12-3/TRBV12-4
TGTGCCAGCAGTTTAGACAGGGGCTCACCCCTCCACTTT
CASSLDRGSPLHF
>.|.|TRBJ2-3|TRBV13
TGTGCCAGCAGCTCCACAGGGTTAGCAGATACGCAGTATTTT
CASSSTGLADTQYF
>.|.|TRBJ2-1|TRBV7-9
TGTGCCAGCAGCCTTTACCCACAGGGAGGGAATGAGCAGTTCTTC
CASSLYPQGGNEQFF
>.|.|TRBJ1-1|TRBV6-6
TGTGCCAGCAGTTCCAGGGTCCCCTCGAACACTGAAGCTTTCTTT
CASSSRVPSNTEAFF
>.|.|TRBJ2-2|TRBV19
TGTGCCAGTACCGCGGGACTTTTAACCGGGGAGCTGTTTTTT
CASTAGLLTGELFF
>.|TRBD1|TRBJ1-2|TRBV7-3
TGTGCCAGCAGCAATAAGACAGGGACAGATGGCTACACCTTC
CASSNKTGTDGYTF
>once|TRBD2|TRBJ2-3|TRBV7-2
TGTGCCAGCAGCCCGAGCTTGGGTCGGAGCGGGAGAGGCACAGATACGCAGTATTTT
CASSPSLGRSGRGTDTQYF
>once|.|TRBJ1-4|TRBV2
TGTGCCAGCAGTTACCCGGAGACTAGGGTGTTTTTT
CASSYPETRVFF
>.|TRBD2|TRBJ2-3|TRBV9
TGTGCCAGCAGCGCTCCCCAGACTAGCGGAGGCACAGATACGCAGTATTTT
CASSAPQTSGGTDTQYF
>.|TRBD2|TRBJ2-2|TRBV7-3
TGTGCCAGCAGCTTAGATAGCGGGAGAGTCGGGGAGCTGTTTTTT
CASSLDSGRVGELFF
>.|.|TRBJ2-3|TRBV4-2
TGTGCCAGCAGCCAGGAAGGGCCCGGGGCGCAGTATTTT
CASSQEGPGAQYF
>.|TRBD2|TRBJ2-1|TRBV7-3
TGTGCCAGCAGCTCTAGCGGGGGACATGAGCAGTTCTTC
CASSSSGGHEQFF
>.|TRBD2|TRBJ2-5|TRBV5-1
TGCGCCAGCAGCCGCGACGGGAGGATCGAGACCCAGTACTTC
CASSRDGRIETQYF
>.|TRBD2|TRBJ2-7|TRBV7-8
TGTGCCAGCAGCTTAGGGGGCGGGAGAGGGGAGGAGCAGTACTTC
CASSLGGGRGEEQYF
>.|TRBD1|TRBJ1-4|TRBV9
TGTGCCAGCAGTTCCACAGGGGGCGTTGAAAAACTGTTTTTT
CASSSTGGVEKLFF
>.|TRBD2|TRBJ2-1|TRBV7-3
TGTGCCAGCAGCTTAAAAGGGCGGGGGGTCAATGAGCAGTTCTTC
CASSLKGRGVNEQFF